The 8 T cell receptor beta chains presented below share a single source sample, sequenced in a study of technical replicates of blood from a few donors. Clones were read by immunoSEQ multiplex PCR, and TCRdb kept only the in-frame ones, dropping some. Counted here are about 68,000 clones, about 97% occurring once; the ten biggest clones make up over 0.2%. The specimen sequenced was T cells isolated from PBMCs. These receptors were collected from a human donor in good health.

This chain connects TRBV5-6 to TRBJ1-1; TRBD1 matches 8 bases. Trimming cost V 4 bases and J 11 bases; bases outside gene matches: 13. The CDR3 is 14 residues long. CDR1 and CDR2 (germline): SGHDT, YYEEEE. The CDR3 spells CASSLRTGLGLAFF. CDR3 nucleotide sequence: TGTGCCAGCAGCCTGCGGACAGGGTTAGGCTTGGCTTTCTTT.

The chain uses TRBV2 and TRBJ1-1; no firm D call. CDR3 length equals 14 residues. Germline V gene data show CDR1 as SNHLY and CDR2 as FYNNEI. Trimming cost V 1 base and J 6 bases, with 12 bases left between them. This CDR3 is CASSEGGGLAEAFF. The CDR3 coding sequence is TGTGCCAGCAGTGAAGGCGGCGGTTTAGCTGAAGCTTTCTTT.

The CDR3 DNA reads as TGTGCCACCGGGAGGGCTTACTCTGGGGCCAACGTCCTGACTTTC. Its translation: CATGRAYSGANVLTF. The chain uses TRBV15 and TRBJ2-6, with TRBD2 identical over 7 bases. The CDR3 spans 15 residues. Trimming removed 8 bases from V and 0 bases from J; junction bases left unmatched: 4. Per germline, CDR1 LNHNV and CDR2 YYDKDF (reference sequence).

The chain uses TRBV27 and TRBJ1-1; D is uncertain. The CDR3 consists of 16 residues. Germline CDR1 and CDR2: MNHEY and SMNVEV (reference sequence). The V and J ends lost 3 bases and 1 base respectively, with 15 bases between them. The CDR3 region has the DNA TGTGCCAGCAGTTTGGAAACCGGGGTCCCGAACACTGAAGCTTTCTTT. It is translated as CASSLETGVPNTEAFF.

The chain carries TRBV5-4 and TRBJ2-1; 12 bases align to TRBD2. This CDR3 has 15 amino acids. V lost 1 base, J lost 6 bases, and 2 bases stayed unmatched. Germline assignment: CDR1 SGHNT and CDR2 YYREEE (reference sequence). The CDR3 loop is CASSLLAGGTNEQFF. Written as DNA, the CDR3 is TGTGCCAGCAGCTTGCTAGCGGGAGGGACCAATGAGCAGTTCTTC.

V usage is TRBV15 and J usage is TRBJ1-1; D may be TRBD1 (6 bases). Between the trimmed V and J ends, which lost 0 bases and 7 bases, there was a span of 9 bases. Looked up from germline, CDR1 is LNHNV and CDR2 is YYDKDF (reference sequence). This CDR3 has 13 amino acids. CDR3 in amino acids: CATSRDQGLEAFF. The CDR3 DNA reads as TGTGCCACCAGCAGAGATCAGGGGCTTGAAGCTTTCTTT.

The rearrangement uses TRBV19 and TRBJ2-3; 10 nucleotides line up with TRBD2. V dropped 1 base and J dropped 2; count of bases not matched to a gene: 6. CDR1 is LNHDA, CDR2 SQIVND, per germline (reference sequence). There are 17 residues in the CDR3. This CDR3 reads CASSIGPSGRFTDTQYF. As DNA, the CDR3 is TGTGCCAGTAGTATAGGACCTAGCGGGAGATTCACAGATACGCAGTATTTT.

This chain joins TRBV11-2 and TRBJ2-7; 9 bases are a match to TRBD1. Looked up from germline, CDR1 is SGHAT and CDR2 is FQNNGV. Trimming at V came to 5 bases and at J to 6 bases, leaving 14 bases not matched to a gene. The CDR3 totals 16 residues. The CDR3 loop is CASSANLGTGSTEQYF. The CDR3, as DNA: TGTGCCAGCAGCGCCAACCTCGGGACAGGGAGTACCGAGCAGTACTTC. The whole variable domain, filled in from reference TRBV11-2 and TRBJ2-7, reads EAGVAQSPRYKIIEKRQSVAFWCNPISGHATLYWYQQILGQGPKLLIQFQNNGVVDDSQLPKDRFSAERLKGVDSTLKIQPAKLEDSAVYLCASSANLGTGSTEQYFGPGTRLTVT.